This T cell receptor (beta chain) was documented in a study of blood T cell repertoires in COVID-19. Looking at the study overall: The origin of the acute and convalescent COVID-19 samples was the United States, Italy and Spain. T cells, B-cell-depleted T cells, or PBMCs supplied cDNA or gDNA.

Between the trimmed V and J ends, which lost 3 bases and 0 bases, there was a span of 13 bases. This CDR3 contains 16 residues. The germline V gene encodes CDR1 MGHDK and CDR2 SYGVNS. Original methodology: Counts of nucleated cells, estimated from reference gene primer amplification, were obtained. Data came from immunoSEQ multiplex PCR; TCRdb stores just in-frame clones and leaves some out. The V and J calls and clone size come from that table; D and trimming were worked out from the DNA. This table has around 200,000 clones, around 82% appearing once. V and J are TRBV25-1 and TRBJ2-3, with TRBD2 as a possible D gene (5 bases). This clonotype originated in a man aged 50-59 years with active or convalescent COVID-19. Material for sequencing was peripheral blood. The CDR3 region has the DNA TGTGCCAGCAGTGAGCCAAGCGGATTAAGCACAGATACGCAGTATTTT. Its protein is CASSEPSGLSTDTQYF.